This TCR beta chain was found in a study of T cell changes during pregnancy in multiple sclerosis. Only in-frame clones appear in the TCRdb table, and some are missing; sequencing was by immunoSEQ multiplex PCR. The sample yields about 69,000 clones, approximately 91% seen once. Sample: peripheral blood, taken in the third trimester of pregnancy. The clonotype originates from a female donor with multiple sclerosis, enrolled in a pregnancy study.

DNA of the CDR3: TGTGCCAGCAGCCCCCAGACTAGCGGTACGCAGTATTTT. Translating gives CASSPQTSGTQYF. The V and J genes are TRBV11-3 and TRBJ2-3, with 9 positions matching TRBD2. The CDR3 runs to 13 residues. J gave up 8 bases and V 5 bases, and 5 bases lay outside the gene matches. CDR1 and CDR2 from the germline V gene are SGHNT and YENEEA. Variable domain in full (rest from reference TRBV11-3 and TRBJ2-3): EAGVVQSPRYKIIEKKQPVAFWCNPISGHNTLYWYLQNLGQGPELLIRYENEEAVDDSQLPKDRFSAERLKGVDSTLKIQPAELGDSAVYLCASSPQTSGTQYFGPGTRLTVL.